The rows below give T cell receptor beta chains drawn from one sample of a study of blood T cell repertoires in COVID-19. The table came from immunoSEQ multiplex PCR; TCRdb's copy has only in-frame clones and leaves some out. Of about 100,000 clones listed, 85% to 90% were seen once; the top ten hold about 5.3%. The sequencing sample was made of peripheral blood. The receptors originated from a human donor in a cohort sampled during active COVID-19. Both conserved end residues are part of each CDR3. A D gene is named only where the DNA matches it firmly. Expanded clones are given a class, and other clones once, few, many or no size at all.

j_call v_call clone_size d_call cdr3_aa cdr3_nt
TRBJ1-2 TRBV12-3/TRBV12-4 - - CASEREGIYGYTF TGTGCCAGCGAACGGGAGGGGATCTATGGCTACACCTTC
TRBJ2-3 TRBV30 - TRBD2 CAWSELAGATDTQYF TGTGCCTGGAGTGAACTAGCGGGGGCCACAGATACGCAGTATTTT
TRBJ1-2 TRBV4-1 - - CASSQHQGNYGYTF TGCGCCAGCAGCCAACACCAGGGTAACTATGGCTACACCTTC
TRBJ2-2 TRBV27 - - CASSNIRPDLIGELFF TGTGCCAGCAGTAACATCCGGCCGGACTTGATCGGGGAGCTGTTTTTT
TRBJ2-1 TRBV24-1 - TRBD1 CATSVAGGDEQFF TGTGCCACCAGCGTAGCAGGGGGCGATGAGCAGTTCTTC
TRBJ2-1 TRBV2 - - CASTQSGLLNNEQFF TGTGCCAGCACTCAGAGCGGACTTCTGAACAATGAGCAGTTCTTC
TRBJ1-5 TRBV9 - - CASSVYEGQPQHF TGTGCCAGCAGCGTATACGAGGGCCAGCCCCAGCATTTT
TRBJ2-5 TRBV4-1 - - CASSQGSSRETQYF TGCGCCAGCAGCCAAGGGAGCAGCCGAGAGACCCAGTACTTC
TRBJ1-5 TRBV6-6 - TRBD1 CASSPRLGTGSNQPQHF TGTGCCAGCAGTCCGCGACTGGGGACAGGAAGCAATCAGCCCCAGCATTTT
TRBJ2-1 TRBV24-1 - TRBD1 CATSDLYGTDYNEQFF TGTGCCACCAGTGATTTGTACGGGACAGACTACAATGAGCAGTTCTTC
TRBJ2-5 TRBV19 - TRBD1 CASSRTGGETQYF TGTGCCAGTAGCCGTACAGGGGGGGAGACCCAGTACTTC
TRBJ2-6 TRBV28 - TRBD2 CASSLSGTSGYSGANVLTF TGTGCCAGCAGTTTATCCGGGACTAGCGGATACTCTGGGGCCAACGTCCTGACTTTC
TRBJ2-1 TRBV28 - TRBD1 CASSMTGLREQFF TGTGCCAGCAGCATGACAGGGTTAAGGGAGCAGTTCTTC
TRBJ2-5 TRBV7-2 - TRBD2 CASSPGGRQETQYF TGTGCCAGCAGCCCCGGGGGGAGACAAGAGACCCAGTACTTC
TRBJ1-3 TRBV11-2 once TRBD1 CASRETGGGNTIYF TGTGCCAGCAGGGAGACAGGGGGTGGAAACACCATATATTTT